The 24 T cell receptor beta chains in this list originate from one sample, sequenced in a study of blood T cells in healthy people across ages. Primed by a sample-barcoded 5' primer and a J-beta primer mix, a second PCR proceeded for about 6 to 12 cycles. TCRdb re-called the 5' RACE reads through MiXCR, storing one row per CDR3 protein. The data contain about 970,000 distinct CDR3 sequences, about 51% of them singletons. The specimen was blood. These receptors were taken from a woman aged 55-70 years in good health.

The chain couples TRBV9 to TRBJ2-2, with D maybe TRBD2 (5 bases). The CDR3 has 12 amino acids. V lost 3 bases, J lost 7 bases, and 7 bases lay in between. Germline V gives CDR1 SGDLS, CDR2 YYNGEE. The CDR3 reads CASSEGGGELFF. DNA of the CDR3: TGTGCCAGCAGCGAAGGAGGCGGGGAGCTGTTTTTT.

The chain recombines TRBV5-1 with TRBJ1-6; D ambiguous. The V gene lost 0 bases and the J gene lost 10 bases, with 14 bases spanning the gap. Germline CDR1 reads SGHRS; CDR2 reads YFSETQ. CDR3 length: 15 residues. In DNA, the CDR3 is TGCGCCAGCAGCTTGGCAGGAACCACGAGGTCACCCCTCCACTTT. Protein sequence: CASSLAGTTRSPLHF. Drawing the rest from reference TRBV5-1 and TRBJ1-6, the complete variable domain is KAGVTQTPRYLIKTRGQQVTLSCSPISGHRSVSWYQQTPGQGLQFLFEYFSETQRNKGNFPGRFSGRQFSNSRSEMNVSTLELGDSALYLCASSLAGTTRSPLHFGNGTRLTVT.

This chain joins TRBV7-2 and TRBJ2-1; perhaps TRBD2 as D (6 bases). The CDR3 runs 15 residues. Germline V gene sequence: CDR1 SGHTA, CDR2 FQGNSA. V lost 0 bases and J lost 4, with 10 bases in between. The CDR3 region has the DNA TGTGCCAGCAGCTTAGCCCGGGAGAGTTACAATGAGCAGTTCTTC. This codes for CASSLARESYNEQFF.

The V gene is TRBV20-1, the J gene TRBJ2-4; 7 nucleotides align to TRBD1. Germline assignment: CDR1 DFQATT and CDR2 SNEGSKA (reference sequence). After removal of 4 bases from V and 9 bases from J, the junction contained 6 bases not matched to a gene. The CDR3 has 12 residues. The CDR3 loop is CSAKANRGIQYF. Here the CDR3 DNA reads TGCAGTGCTAAGGCGAACAGGGGCATTCAGTACTTC.

This chain connects TRBV5-5 to TRBJ2-1; TRBD2 matches 7 bases. V lost 4 bases to trimming and J lost 8 bases; unmatched junction nucleotides: 15. The CDR3 spans 16 residues. CDR1 and CDR2 from the germline V gene are SGHKS and YYEKEE (reference sequence). The CDR3 coding sequence is TGTGCCAGCAGCGGACTACGGGAGGCCACGGGGGATGAGCAGTTCTTC. This encodes CASSGLREATGDEQFF.

This clonotype was counted between two and nine times. In DNA form, the CDR3 reads TGTGCCAGCAGCTTAGACGGCCCTGCCTGGCAGTACTTC. Its translation is CASSLDGPAWQYF. This chain uses TRBV7-2 with TRBJ2-7; D unclear. Germline V gene lookup returns CDR1 SGHTA and CDR2 FQGNSA. The CDR3 length is 13 residues. The V gene lost 1 base and the J gene lost 9 bases, with 13 bases spanning the gap.

The chain uses TRBV29-1 and TRBJ2-2; possibly TRBD2 for D (6 bases). The CDR3 loop spans 21 amino acids. Trimming shortened V by 4 bases and J by 3 bases, and 33 bases separated the two germline ends. In germline, CDR1 is SQVTM, CDR2 ANQGSEA. The CDR3 region is CSVVAFGGRWGSQYDTGELFF. The CDR3 DNA sequence: TGCAGCGTTGTTGCGTTTGGGGGGAGATGGGGATCCCAGTACGACACCGGGGAGCTGTTTTTT.

This sequence joins TRBV20-1 and TRBJ2-1; D not certain. The CDR3 spans 11 residues. Germline CDR1 is DFQATT and CDR2 is SNEGSKA (reference sequence). V lost 5 bases and J lost 8, with 10 bases in between. As DNA, the CDR3 is TGCAGTGCTCCAAAGCTCGATGAGCAGTTCTTC. Translating gives CSAPKLDEQFF.

The gene calls are TRBV20-1 and TRBJ2-3, with TRBD2 identical over 11 bases. The CDR3 covers 15 residues. The V gene end was trimmed by 5 bases and the J gene end by 3 bases; junction bases not matched to a gene: 7. CDR1 DFQATT and CDR2 SNEGSKA come from the germline V gene (reference sequence). The DNA for the CDR3 is TGCAGTGCTGGGACTAGCGGCATCGGTACAGATACGCAGTATTTT. It encodes CSAGTSGIGTDTQYF.

V is TRBV10-3 and J is TRBJ2-5, with a weak D call TRBD2 (6 bases). V was trimmed by 0 bases and J by 4 bases, leaving 21 bases between them. Germline CDR1 is ENHRY and CDR2 is SYGVKD. This CDR3 has 18 amino acids. The chain's CDR3 is CAISESKKLATSRETQYF. In nucleotides, the CDR3 is TGTGCCATCAGTGAGTCGAAAAAACTAGCAACTTCAAGAGAGACCCAGTACTTC.

The V call is TRBV7-2, the J call TRBJ1-2; D is unresolved. The CDR3 runs 12 residues. Germline V lookup: CDR1 SGHTA, CDR2 FQGNSA. Deletions cut 1 base from V and 4 bases from J, with 4 bases between. CDR3 DNA: TGTGCCAGCAGCTTAGTGGGCTATGGCTACACCTTC. This translates into CASSLVGYGYTF. Combining the CDR3 with reference TRBV7-2 and TRBJ1-2 gives the whole variable domain GAGVSQSPSNKVTEKGKDVELRCDPISGHTALYWYRQSLGQGLEFLIYFQGNSAPDKSGLPSDRFSAERTGGSVSTLTIQRTQQEDSAVYLCASSLVGYGYTFGSGTRLTVV.

This chain uses TRBV4-1 with TRBJ2-3; TRBD1 might be the D (6 bases). V was clipped by 4 bases and J by 11 bases, with 22 bases between them. Germline values: CDR1 MGHRA, CDR2 YSYEKL. This CDR3 region has 15 residues. The CDR3 reads CASSPVRKQGRRQYF. The CDR3 nucleotides read TGCGCCAGCAGCCCTGTTAGAAAACAGGGTCGCAGGCAGTATTTT.

The chain recombines TRBV12-3 or TRBV12-4 with TRBJ2-7; 7 bases fit TRBD2. This CDR3 comprises 13 residues. V trimming: 6 bases; J trimming: 3 bases; junction bases outside the gene matches: 5. The CDR3 coding sequence is TGTGCCAGCAGGGCTAGCGGCTTCTACGAGCAGTACTTC. The encoded protein is CASRASGFYEQYF.

The chain joins TRBV12-3 or TRBV12-4 to TRBJ2-5; TRBD1 aligns across 9 bases. The CDR3 runs to 14 residues. The ends lost 5 bases at V and 5 bases at J; junction bases unmatched: 6. CDR3 amino acids: CASSATGGAETQYF. In nucleotides, the CDR3 is TGTGCCAGCAGTGCTACAGGGGGCGCCGAGACCCAGTACTTC.

This chain joins TRBV12-3 or TRBV12-4 and TRBJ2-6; D could derive from TRBD1 or TRBD2 (5 bases each). CDR3 length equals 17 residues. Trimming left V 4 bases short and J 0 bases short, with 13 bases between. CDR3: CASSSKDGASGANVLTF. CDR3 DNA sequence: TGTGCCAGCAGTTCCAAGGACGGGGCCTCTGGGGCCAACGTCCTGACTTTC.

This clonotype was seen only a few times. The CDR3 sequence is CSVESPRERTYNEQFF. For the CDR3, the DNA is TGCAGCGTTGAAAGTCCGCGGGAGAGAACCTACAATGAGCAGTTCTTC. The chain is built from TRBV29-1 and TRBJ2-1; 7 bases align to TRBD2. The trim removed 2 bases at V and 2 bases at J, leaving 9 bases unmatched. The CDR3 is 16 residues long. The germline V gene encodes CDR1 SQVTM and CDR2 ANQGSEA.

This clonotype showed up many times. The V gene is TRBV7-2, the J gene TRBJ1-5; D gene uncertain. CDR1 and CDR2 (germline): SGHTA, FQGNSA. With 1 base removed from V and 5 bases from J, the gap between germline ends came to 9 bases. This CDR3 has 14 amino acids. DNA of the CDR3: TGTGCCAGCAGCTTAGACGGAACTTATCAGCCCCAGCATTTT. Encoded protein: CASSLDGTYQPQHF.

Only a few counts were recorded for this clonotype. J is TRBJ2-5 and V is TRBV28; 9 bases map to TRBD1. Per the germline V gene, CDR1 is MDHEN and CDR2 is SYDVKM. This CDR3 has 19 amino acids. Trimming at V came to 3 bases and at J to 2 bases, leaving 16 bases not matched to a gene. The CDR3 sequence is CASSFPGTGLNRIQETQYF. The CDR3 DNA sequence: TGTGCCAGCAGTTTCCCCGGGACAGGGTTGAACCGAATTCAAGAGACCCAGTACTTC. Full variable domain (rest looked up from reference TRBV28 and TRBJ2-5): DVKVTQSSRYLVKRTGEKVFLECVQDMDHENMFWYRQDPGLGLRLIYFSYDVKMKEKGDIPEGYSVSREKKERFSLILESASTNQTSMYLCASSFPGTGLNRIQETQYFGPGTRLLVL.

This chain connects TRBV30 to TRBJ2-3; D possibly corresponds to TRBD2 (5 bases). The V gene lost 3 bases and the J gene lost 1 base, with 8 bases spanning the gap. This CDR3 is 13 amino acids long. Germline V gene sequence: CDR1 GTSNPN, CDR2 SVGIG (reference sequence). CDR3 nucleotide sequence: TGTGCCTGGAGCGGGGATGGCACAGATACGCAGTATTTT. This encodes CAWSGDGTDTQYF.

The CDR3 loop reads CASSIGPRDGETQYF. The CDR3 bases are TGTGCCAGCAGCATCGGACCAAGAGATGGAGAGACCCAGTACTTC. The chain joins TRBV3-1 to TRBJ2-5; D is uncertain. The length of the CDR3 is 15 residues. CDR1 and CDR2 (germline): LGHDT, YNNKEL (reference sequence). Trimming removed 5 bases from V and 4 bases from J, with 17 bases in between.

The chain joins TRBV7-3 to TRBJ2-1, with D maybe TRBD2 (6 bases). The CDR3 totals 16 residues. Trimming took off 1 base at V and 4 bases at J, with 14 bases between the two ends. In germline, CDR1 is SGHTA, CDR2 FQGTGA. This CDR3 reads CASSLRGGGVYNEQFF. The CDR3 region has the DNA TGTGCCAGCAGCTTAAGGGGAGGAGGTGTATACAATGAGCAGTTCTTC.

Of note for this clonotype: At one boundary the junction diverges from the germline segment, which might be a read error. The chain is built from TRBV10-3 and TRBJ2-3; D is possibly TRBD2 (6 bases). CDR3 size: 14 residues. CDR1 is ENHRY, CDR2 SYGVKD, per germline. The CDR3 sequence is CAISEGDLSDTRYF. DNA of the CDR3: TGTGCCATCAGTGAAGGGGACTTGTCAGATACGCGGTATTTT.

In its sample, this clonotype was seen many times. This sequence joins TRBV25-1 and TRBJ2-3; 12 bases map to TRBD2. After removal of 6 bases from V and 5 bases from J, the junction contained 24 bases not matched to a gene. Germline CDR1 is MGHDK and CDR2 is SYGVNS. The CDR3 loop spans 21 amino acids. The CDR3 nucleotides are TGTGCCAGCAGAGATAGCGGTGGTCTAGCGGGAGGGCTACCGCGTGGAGATACGCAGTATTTT. Protein sequence: CASRDSGGLAGGLPRGDTQYF.

CDR3 in DNA: TGCGCCAGCAGCCAAGCAGGGGGCAGGAACACTGAAGCTTTCTTT. As protein: CASSQAGGRNTEAFF. This chain uses TRBV4-3 with TRBJ1-1; 8 bases fit TRBD1. The CDR3 spans 15 residues. The V gene end was trimmed by 1 base and the J gene end by 1 base; junction bases not matched to a gene: 2. Germline V gene lookup returns CDR1 LGHNA and CDR2 YSLEER.